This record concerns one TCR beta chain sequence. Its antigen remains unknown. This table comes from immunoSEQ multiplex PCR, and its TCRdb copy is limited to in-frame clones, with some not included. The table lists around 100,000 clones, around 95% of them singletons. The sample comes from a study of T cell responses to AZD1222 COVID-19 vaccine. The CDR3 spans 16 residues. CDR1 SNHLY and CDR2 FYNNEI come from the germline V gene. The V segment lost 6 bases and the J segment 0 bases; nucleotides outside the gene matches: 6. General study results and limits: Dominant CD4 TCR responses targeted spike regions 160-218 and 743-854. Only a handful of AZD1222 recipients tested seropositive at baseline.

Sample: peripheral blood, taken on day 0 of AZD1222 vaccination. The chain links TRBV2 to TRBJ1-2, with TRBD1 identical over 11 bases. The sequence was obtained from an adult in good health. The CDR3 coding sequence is TGTGCCAGCAGCCGGGACAGGGGGACCTCTAACTATGGCTACACCTTC. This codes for CASSRDRGTSNYGYTF.